Listed below are T cell receptor beta chains from one sample, sequenced in a study of shared clonotypes between healthy human individuals. Sequencing used immunoSEQ multiplex PCR; TCRdb keeps in-frame clones, though not all of them. The sample records approximately 2,000,000 clones, about 93% being singletons. Sequenced material: naive CD8+ T cells from PBMCs. These receptor sequences come from a man between 18 and 35 years old in good health. Some clones in this sample may be carry-over from other donors' samples. The CDR3 runs from the conserved cysteine through the conserved F or W. Each record gives: clone size, D gene, V gene, J gene, CDR3 DNA, CDR3 protein. D genes are given only for firm matches. Clone size is not always given. Where it is, it says once, few, many or a class for expanded clones.

NA	NA	TRBV29-1	TRBJ2-3	TGCAGCGTCCGCGGGGGCGACAGGACCCTTAGCACAGATACGCAGTATTTT	CSVRGGDRTLSTDTQYF
NA	NA	TRBV5-1	TRBJ1-5	TGCGCCAGCAGCTTGGGGTGGGGGGCCTATCAGCCCCAGCATTTT	CASSLGWGAYQPQHF
NA	NA	TRBV14	TRBJ2-1	TGTGCCAGCAGCCAACCCGGGATCAATGAGCAGTTCTTC	CASSQPGINEQFF
NA	NA	TRBV2	TRBJ1-4	TGTGCCAGCAGTGAAGTAGCGGGTCCCTATGAAAAACTGTTTTTT	CASSEVAGPYEKLFF
NA	TRBD2	TRBV9	TRBJ2-7	TGTGCCAGCAGCGCTGGGGTCCGGGAGGCTTTTGAGGAGCAGTACTTC	CASSAGVREAFEEQYF
few	NA	TRBV27	TRBJ1-1	TGTGCCAGCAGTTTCCCGACAGGGAACACTGAAGCTTTCTTT	CASSFPTGNTEAFF
few	NA	TRBV11-2	TRBJ1-2	TGTGCCAGCAGCCTCATGCCTGTGGACATCATTTTC	CASSLMPVDIIF
NA	TRBD1	TRBV9	TRBJ2-7	TGTGCCAGCAGCCCTTGGACAGGGGCAAAGCAGTACTTC	CASSPWTGAKQYF
NA	NA	TRBV11-3	TRBJ2-1	TGTGCCAGCAGCTTAGGGAAAGGTGAAAGGTGGGAGCAGTTCTTC	CASSLGKGERWEQFF
NA	NA	TRBV27	TRBJ1-1	TGTGCCACGAACGCGGGGGCCCGAAACACTGAAGCTTTCTTT	CATNAGARNTEAFF
NA	NA	TRBV7-8	TRBJ1-5	TGTGCCAGCAGCTTAGTAGGGGCCAATCAGCCCCAGCATTTT	CASSLVGANQPQHF
NA	NA	TRBV13	TRBJ2-1	TGTGCCAGCAGGCCCCCCGTGACAGACTACAATGAGCAGTTCTTC	CASRPPVTDYNEQFF
once	TRBD2	TRBV4-1	TRBJ2-3	TGCGCCAGCAGCAAGGGCGGGAGGGCCGCAGATACGCAGTATTTT	CASSKGGRAADTQYF
NA	NA	TRBV9	TRBJ2-4	TGTGCCAGCAACTCAGGTCCTACAGGGAGGGACAAAAACATTCAGTACTTC	CASNSGPTGRDKNIQYF
NA	NA	TRBV19	TRBJ1-1	TGTGCCAGTACGGAGGATCCGCGAGGCATTTACACTGAAGCTTTCTTT	CASTEDPRGIYTEAFF
once	TRBD1	TRBV9	TRBJ2-7	TGTGCCAGCAGCGTGGGACAGGGGGCTTTCTACGAGCAGTACTTC	CASSVGQGAFYEQYF
NA	NA	TRBV28	TRBJ2-1	TGTGCCAGCAGTCCATTCAATGAGCAGTTCTTC	CASSPFNEQFF
NA	NA	TRBV6-1	TRBJ2-3	TGTGCCAGCAGTGATCGACCCCCCCCTAGCACAGATACGCAGTATTTT	CASSDRPPPSTDTQYF
NA	NA	TRBV12-5	TRBJ1-2	TGTGCTAGTGGTTTGGTAGACAGAGCCTATGGCTACACCTTC	CASGLVDRAYGYTF
NA	NA	TRBV4-1	TRBJ1-2	TGCGCCAGCAGCCTAAGTGAGGGCGAACCCTATGGCTACACCTTC	CASSLSEGEPYGYTF
once	TRBD1	TRBV12-5	TRBJ2-1	TGTGCTAGTGGCTGGACAGGGTCCTACAATGAGCAGTTCTTC	CASGWTGSYNEQFF
NA	NA	TRBV11-2	TRBJ2-3	TGTGCCAGCAGCTTACGAGGGACCAGCACAGATACGCAGTATTTT	CASSLRGTSTDTQYF
NA	NA	TRBV19	TRBJ2-7	TGTGCCAGTAGTCCGACTAGGATGCTCTACGAGCAGTACTTC	CASSPTRMLYEQYF
NA	TRBD1	TRBV29-1	TRBJ1-2	TGCAGCGCCGAGGCGAGGGGGCTCGGCTACACCTTC	CSAEARGLGYTF
NA	TRBD1	TRBV5-6	TRBJ1-1	TGTGCCAGCAGCCTGGGACAGGGGGCGGGTGGGGCTTTCTTT	CASSLGQGAGGAFF
NA	NA	TRBV5-1	TRBJ1-5	TGCGCCAGCAGTCATCAAGGGGTTACACTTTGTCAGCCCCAGCATTTT	CASSHQGVTLCQPQHF
NA	NA	TRBV6-4	TRBJ2-2	TGTGCCAGCAGTGACATCAGCGGGGAGCTGTTTTTT	CASSDISGELFF
NA	NA	TRBV4-1	TRBJ2-3	TGCGCCAGCAGCCAAGTTGCAATTAGCACAGATACGCAGTATTTT	CASSQVAISTDTQYF
NA	TRBD1	TRBV7-9	TRBJ2-7	TGTGCCAGCAGCTCCTCGGACAGGGACTACGAGCAGTACTTC	CASSSSDRDYEQYF
NA	NA	TRBV6-1	TRBJ1-4	TGTGCCAGCAGAAGGGAACCGCCTTGGGAAAAACTGTTTTTT	CASRREPPWEKLFF
NA	NA	TRBV29-1	TRBJ2-7	TGCAGCGTTGAAGGAGGGAGGTTCCACGAGCAGTACTTC	CSVEGGRFHEQYF
NA	NA	TRBV13	TRBJ1-3	TGTGCCAGCAGCTTAGGGCTGGGGGGTGGAAACACCATATATTTT	CASSLGLGGGNTIYF
NA	NA	TRBV21-1	TRBJ1-2	TGTGCCAGCATCCTCAGGAGGCTCTATGGCTACACCTTC	CASILRRLYGYTF
NA	NA	TRBV2	TRBJ2-3	TGTGCCAGCAGAGGGCGGGACTCACTCACAGATACGCAGTATTTT	CASRGRDSLTDTQYF
NA	NA	TRBV11-2	TRBJ2-7	TGTGCCAGCAGCCCCCGCCCTTGGCAGGGGAACACCTACGAGCAGTACTTC	CASSPRPWQGNTYEQYF
once	TRBD1	TRBV7-8	TRBJ2-5	TGTGCCAGCAGCCCTGCAAGGGGGCGAACGGGAAGGGAGACCCAGTACTTC	CASSPARGRTGRETQYF
NA	NA	TRBV14	TRBJ2-3	TGTGCCAGCAGCGGGAGAAGGGATACGCAGTATTTT	CASSGRRDTQYF
NA	TRBD2	TRBV5-6	TRBJ2-3	TGTGCCAGCAGCTCCGTAGCGGGAGGGCCTTTAGATACGCAGTATTTT	CASSSVAGGPLDTQYF
NA	TRBD1	TRBV7-9	TRBJ2-7	TGTGCCAGCAGCTGGGACAGCCACTCCTACGAGCAGTACTTC	CASSWDSHSYEQYF
NA	TRBD1	TRBV7-9	TRBJ2-3	TGTGCCAGCAGCTCCCAGCCGGGACAGGGCGTAGGAGATACGCAGTATTTT	CASSSQPGQGVGDTQYF
NA	NA	TRBV9	TRBJ2-2	TGTGCCAGCAGCGTTATCCCAGCGGGGGAGCTGTTTTTT	CASSVIPAGELFF
once	NA	TRBV11-2	TRBJ1-3	TGTGCCAGCAGGGGCATGCGTATCTCTGGAAACACCATATATTTT	CASRGMRISGNTIYF
NA	TRBD2	TRBV27	TRBJ2-2	TGTGCCAGTTCAGTTTCACGACTAGCGGGGTACACCGGGGAGCTGTTTTTT	CASSVSRLAGYTGELFF
NA	TRBD1	TRBV27	TRBJ1-2	TGTGCCAGCAGCGACAGGGGGCGCGGGGTAGAATATGGCTACACCTTC	CASSDRGRGVEYGYTF
NA	NA	TRBV2	TRBJ2-7	TGTGCCAGCAGTTCAGACAGGTGGGGCTCCTACGAGCAGTACTTC	CASSSDRWGSYEQYF
few	NA	TRBV6-5	TRBJ1-1	TGTGCCAGCAGCCGGGAATGGATCCGGGATGGGGCTTTCTTT	CASSREWIRDGAFF
NA	TRBD2	TRBV14	TRBJ2-1	TGTGCCAGCAGCCTTCGGGGGGGGTCCTACAATGAGCAGTTCTTC	CASSLRGGSYNEQFF
NA	TRBD2	TRBV6-5	TRBJ2-2	TGTGCCAGCAGTGCCGGGACTAGCGGCACCGGGGAGCTGTTTTTT	CASSAGTSGTGELFF
NA	TRBD2	TRBV29-1	TRBJ2-2	TGCAGCGTTTCGCAGCGGGACCACTATTCCGGGGAGCTGTTTTTT	CSVSQRDHYSGELFF
NA	TRBD2	TRBV9	TRBJ2-2	TGTGCCAGCAGTCACGGGGGGGGACTAGCGGGAGTAGGCACCGGGGAGCTGTTTTTT	CASSHGGGLAGVGTGELFF
NA	NA	TRBV2	TRBJ2-3	TGTGCCGGCTCTACCGGGGTTGGGAGCACAGATACGCAGTATTTT	CAGSTGVGSTDTQYF
NA	TRBD1	TRBV29-1	TRBJ1-2	TGCAGCGTGGGGGGGGATGACAGGGAACCTCTATATGGCTACACCTTC	CSVGGDDREPLYGYTF
once	TRBD1	TRBV7-9	TRBJ1-3	TGTGCCAGCAGCCGTGTTGACAGGGGGTATGTGAGTGGAAACACCATATATTTT	CASSRVDRGYVSGNTIYF
NA	TRBD2	TRBV9	TRBJ2-7	TGTGCCAGCAGCGTAGAAGGGACTAGCGGGTTAACGGGGGAGCAGTACTTC	CASSVEGTSGLTGEQYF
NA	NA	TRBV11-2	TRBJ2-5	TGTGCCAGCAGCTATGGCCTGGGGATCCAAGAGACCCAGTACTTC	CASSYGLGIQETQYF
NA	NA	TRBV28	TRBJ1-4	TGTGCCAGCATCCCTGATGCAACTAATGAAAAACTGTTTTTT	CASIPDATNEKLFF
once	NA	TRBV7-9	TRBJ2-1	TGTGCCAGCAGCTTAGCGCTCGGGGGGCTCTCCTACAATGAGCAGTTCTTC	CASSLALGGLSYNEQFF
NA	NA	TRBV29-1	TRBJ2-2	TGCAGCGTTTTTAGCGTAAACACCGGGGAGCTGTTTTTT	CSVFSVNTGELFF
NA	NA	TRBV27	TRBJ2-1	TGTGCCAGCAGGGGTTTAGGGACGGGGACCTACAATGAGCAGTTCTTC	CASRGLGTGTYNEQFF